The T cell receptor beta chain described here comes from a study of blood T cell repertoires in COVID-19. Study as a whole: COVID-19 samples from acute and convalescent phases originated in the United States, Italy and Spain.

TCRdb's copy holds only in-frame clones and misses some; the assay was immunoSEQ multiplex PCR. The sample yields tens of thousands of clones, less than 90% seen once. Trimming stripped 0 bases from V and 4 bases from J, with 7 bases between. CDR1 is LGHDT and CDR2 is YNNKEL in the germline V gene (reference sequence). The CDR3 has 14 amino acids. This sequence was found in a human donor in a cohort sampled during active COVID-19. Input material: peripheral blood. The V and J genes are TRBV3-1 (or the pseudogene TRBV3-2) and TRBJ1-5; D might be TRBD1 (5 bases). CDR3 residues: CASSQEAGNQPQHF. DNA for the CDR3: TGTGCCAGCAGCCAAGAGGCAGGGAATCAGCCCCAGCATTTT.